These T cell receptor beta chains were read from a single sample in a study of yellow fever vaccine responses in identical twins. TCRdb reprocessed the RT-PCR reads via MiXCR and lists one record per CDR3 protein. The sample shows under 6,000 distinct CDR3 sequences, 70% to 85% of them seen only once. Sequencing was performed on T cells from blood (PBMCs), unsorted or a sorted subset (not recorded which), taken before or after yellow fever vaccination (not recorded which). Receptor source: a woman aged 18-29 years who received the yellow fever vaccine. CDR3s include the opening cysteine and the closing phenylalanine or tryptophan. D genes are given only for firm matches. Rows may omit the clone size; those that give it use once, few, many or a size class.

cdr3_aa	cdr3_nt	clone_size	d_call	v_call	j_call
CASKGASTGNTIYF	TGTGCCAGCAAGGGGGCGAGCACTGGAAACACCATATATTTT	few	TRBD1	TRBV2	TRBJ1-3
CASSQEGITYEQYF	TGCGCCAGCAGCCAAGAGGGGATAACCTACGAGCAGTACTTC	NA	NA	TRBV4-1	TRBJ2-7
CASSHPKSGEAYEQYF	TGCGCCAGCAGCCACCCAAAATCGGGCGAAGCCTACGAGCAGTACTTC	NA	NA	TRBV4-1	TRBJ2-7
CAISESKSGGWKETQYF	TGTGCCATCAGTGAGTCGAAGAGCGGGGGTTGGAAGGAGACCCAGTACTTC	NA	TRBD2	TRBV10-3	TRBJ2-5
CASSDRYYEQYF	TGTGCCAGCAGTGACAGGTACTACGAGCAGTACTTC	NA	NA	TRBV2	TRBJ2-7
CSVRNGNEQFF	TGCAGCGTTAGAAACGGTAATGAGCAGTTCTTC	NA	NA	TRBV29-1	TRBJ2-1
CASSSYPEDRRQFF	TGTGCCAGCAGCTCCTATCCTGAAGATCGGCGGCAGTTCTTC	NA	NA	TRBV13	TRBJ2-1
CSVRRDKTYEQYF	TGCAGCGTCCGAAGGGACAAGACCTACGAGCAGTACTTC	NA	NA	TRBV29-1	TRBJ2-7
CSVGRSGEGYTF	TGCAGCGTTGGAAGGTCCGGGGAGGGCTACACCTTC	NA	NA	TRBV29-1	TRBJ1-2
CSVEDLLAGVLDTQYF	TGCAGCGTTGAAGATTTACTAGCGGGCGTGTTGGATACGCAGTATTTT	few	TRBD2	TRBV29-1	TRBJ2-3
CAWMQQETQYF	TGTGCCTGGATGCAGCAAGAGACCCAGTACTTC	NA	NA	TRBV30	TRBJ2-5
CASSESGQGVNTQYF	TGTGCCAGCAGTGAGTCAGGACAGGGGGTCAATACGCAGTATTTT	NA	TRBD1	TRBV10-1	TRBJ2-3
CASMERVQPQHF	TGTGCCAGCATGGAAAGGGTTCAGCCCCAGCATTTT	few	NA	TRBV7-2	TRBJ1-5
CASSSPRANINQETQYF	TGTGCCAGCAGCTCCCCTCGGGCTAACATCAACCAAGAGACCCAGTACTTC	NA	NA	TRBV7-9	TRBJ2-5
CSVDAGNEQFF	TGCAGCGTTGACGCCGGGAATGAGCAGTTCTTC	NA	NA	TRBV29-1	TRBJ2-1
CASSLVTGTGLETQYF	TGCGCCAGCAGCTTGGTGACCGGGACAGGGTTAGAGACCCAGTACTTC	NA	TRBD1	TRBV5-1	TRBJ2-5
CASSPTGIADTQYF	TGCGCCAGCAGCCCGACAGGGATTGCAGATACGCAGTATTTT	NA	TRBD1	TRBV10-1	TRBJ2-3
CASSSWDSTTYEQYF	TGTGCCAGCAGCTCTTGGGACAGTACTACCTACGAGCAGTACTTC	few	TRBD1	TRBV7-8	TRBJ2-7
CASSKRSRTQGAQLYNEQFF	TGCGCCAGCAGCAAGCGGTCCCGCACACAGGGGGCCCAACTCTACAATGAGCAGTTCTTC	NA	TRBD1	TRBV5-1	TRBJ2-1
CSVDLGTGRYTGELFF	TGCAGCGTTGATCTCGGGACAGGGCGTTACACCGGGGAGCTGTTTTTT	once	TRBD1	TRBV29-1	TRBJ2-2
CSVGSIRDVYGYTF	TGCAGCGTTGGGTCGATTCGGGACGTCTATGGCTACACCTTC	NA	NA	TRBV29-1	TRBJ1-2
CASSGLAGNEQFF	TGTGCCAGCAGTGGCCTAGCGGGGAATGAGCAGTTCTTC	NA	TRBD2	TRBV2	TRBJ2-1
CSVASAYEQYF	TGCAGCGTCGCTTCAGCTTACGAGCAGTACTTC	few	NA	TRBV29-1	TRBJ2-7
CASSYVETQYF	TGTGCCAGCAGTTACGTCGAGACCCAGTACTTC	NA	NA	TRBV6-6	TRBJ2-5